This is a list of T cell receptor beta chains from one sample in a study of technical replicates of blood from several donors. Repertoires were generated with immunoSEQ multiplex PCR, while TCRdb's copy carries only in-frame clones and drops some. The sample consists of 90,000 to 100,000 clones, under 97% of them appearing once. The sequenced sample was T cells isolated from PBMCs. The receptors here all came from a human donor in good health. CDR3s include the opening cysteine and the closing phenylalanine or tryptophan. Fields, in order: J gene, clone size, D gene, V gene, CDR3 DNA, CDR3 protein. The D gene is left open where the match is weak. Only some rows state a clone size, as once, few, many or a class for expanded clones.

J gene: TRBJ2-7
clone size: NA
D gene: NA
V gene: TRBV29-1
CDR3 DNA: TGCAGCGTTGAAGGGGGAGCGGTGAGCTCCTACGAGCAGTACTTC
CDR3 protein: CSVEGGAVSSYEQYF

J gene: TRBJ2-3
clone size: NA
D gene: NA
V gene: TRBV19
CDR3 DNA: TGTGCCAGTAGTAGGGGGCTCACAGATACGCAGTATTTT
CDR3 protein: CASSRGLTDTQYF

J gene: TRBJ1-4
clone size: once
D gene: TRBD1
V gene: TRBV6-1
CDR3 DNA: TGTGCCAGCAGAACCGGGACAGGGGTGGGAAAACTGTTTTTT
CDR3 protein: CASRTGTGVGKLFF

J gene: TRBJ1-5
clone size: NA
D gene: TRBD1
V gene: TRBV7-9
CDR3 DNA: TGTGCCAGCACCGGGACAGGAGGCCAGCCCCAGCATTTT
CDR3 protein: CASTGTGGQPQHF

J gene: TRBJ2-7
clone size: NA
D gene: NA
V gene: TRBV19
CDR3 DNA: TGTGCCAGTAGTGTAGGGGCTCCCTACGAGCAGTACTTC
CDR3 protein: CASSVGAPYEQYF

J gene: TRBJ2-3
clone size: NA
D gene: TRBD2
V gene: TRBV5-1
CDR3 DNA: TGCGCCAGCAGCTTGGCTAGCGGGAGTGATACGCAGTATTTT
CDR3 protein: CASSLASGSDTQYF

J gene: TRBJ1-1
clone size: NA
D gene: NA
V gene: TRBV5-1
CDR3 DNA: TGCGCCAGCAGCTTGGCGGCTGAAGCTTTCTTT
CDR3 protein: CASSLAAEAFF

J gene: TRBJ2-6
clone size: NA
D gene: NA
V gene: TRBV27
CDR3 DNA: TGTGCCAGCTCTAGCTTTGGGGCCAACGTCCTGACTTTC
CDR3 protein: CASSSFGANVLTF

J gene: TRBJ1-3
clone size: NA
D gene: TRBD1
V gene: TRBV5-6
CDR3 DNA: TGTGCCAGCAGCCAATACTGGACAGGAGGAAACACCATATATTTT
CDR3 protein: CASSQYWTGGNTIYF

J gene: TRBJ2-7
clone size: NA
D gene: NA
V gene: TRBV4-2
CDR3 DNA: TGTGCCAGCAGTACGTCCGTGGCATCCTACGAGCAGTACTTC
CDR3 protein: CASSTSVASYEQYF

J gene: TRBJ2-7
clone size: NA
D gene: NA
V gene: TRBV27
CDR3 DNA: TGTGCCAGCTCCCGAGGGGCGGACAGCAGCTCCTACGAGCAGTACTTC
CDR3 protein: CASSRGADSSSYEQYF

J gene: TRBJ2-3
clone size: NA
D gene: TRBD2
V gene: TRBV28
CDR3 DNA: TGTGCCAGCAGTTTATACCCGGGACTAGCGGGAGCGGGTAGCACAGATACGCAGTATTTT
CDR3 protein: CASSLYPGLAGAGSTDTQYF

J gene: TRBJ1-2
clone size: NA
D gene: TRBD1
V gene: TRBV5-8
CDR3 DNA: TGTGCCAGCAGCGATGGGACAGCAGCCTATGGCTACACCTTC
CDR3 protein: CASSDGTAAYGYTF

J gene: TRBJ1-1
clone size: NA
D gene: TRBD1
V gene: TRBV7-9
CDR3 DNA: TGTGCCAGCAGCCCCCGGGACAGGGGGTTGGTGAACACTGAAGCTTTCTTT
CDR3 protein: CASSPRDRGLVNTEAFF

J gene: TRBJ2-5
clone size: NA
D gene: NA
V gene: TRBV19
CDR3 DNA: TGTGCCAGTAGTATAGGGAGGGGTAAGACCCAGTACTTC
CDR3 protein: CASSIGRGKTQYF

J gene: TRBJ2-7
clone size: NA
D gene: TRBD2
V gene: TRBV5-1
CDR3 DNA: TGCGCCAGCAGCTTGGGGGTGAGCGGGACCTACGAGCAGTACTTC
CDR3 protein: CASSLGVSGTYEQYF

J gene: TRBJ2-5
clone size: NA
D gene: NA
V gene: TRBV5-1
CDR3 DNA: TGCGCCAGCAGCCAAGATCTAGCGTCCACCAAAAAAGAGACCCAGTACTTC
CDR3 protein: CASSQDLASTKKETQYF

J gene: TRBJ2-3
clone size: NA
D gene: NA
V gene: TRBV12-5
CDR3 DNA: TGTGCTAGTGGTTTGTTCCTGGGCCCAGATACGCAGTATTTT
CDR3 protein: CASGLFLGPDTQYF

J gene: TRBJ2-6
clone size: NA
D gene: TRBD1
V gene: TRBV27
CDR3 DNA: TGTGCCAGCAGTAACGACAGGGGGACAACTGGGGCCAACGTCCTGACTTTC
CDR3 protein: CASSNDRGTTGANVLTF

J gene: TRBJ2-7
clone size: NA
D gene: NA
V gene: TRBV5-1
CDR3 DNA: TGCGCCAGCAGCCCCCAGGCAGGCTCCTCCTACGAGCAGTACTTC
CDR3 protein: CASSPQAGSSYEQYF